The 21 T cell receptor beta chains listed next were all sequenced from one sample in a study of blood T cells in healthy people across ages. Through a sample-barcoded 5' primer and a J-beta primer mix, a second PCR was run for about 6 to 11 cycles. TCRdb reanalysed the 5' RACE reads using MiXCR and keeps one entry per CDR3 protein. In the table there are hundreds of thousands of distinct CDR3 sequences, roughly half of which are singletons. Sequencing was carried out using blood. The receptor source for this set is a woman over 75 in good health.

This clonotype was seen a single time. This rearrangement joins TRBV20-1 to TRBJ2-1; 7 positions agree with TRBD2. V was pared by 6 bases and J by 3 bases, with 8 bases of the junction left unmatched. The V gene's germline CDR1 is DFQATT and CDR2 SNEGSKA (reference sequence). The CDR3 sequence is 14 residues long. In DNA form, the CDR3 reads TGCAGTGCGCAGAGCGCGGGGGTCTACAATGAGCAGTTCTTC. This encodes CSAQSAGVYNEQFF.

About this clonotype itself: This could be a read error, since a much larger clone is one nucleotide away. The chain recombines TRBV12-3 or TRBV12-4 with TRBJ2-5; tentatively, D is TRBD1 (6 bases). The length of the CDR3 is 13 residues. V lost 5 bases, J lost 5 bases, and 12 bases lay in between. CDR3 nucleotide sequence: TGTGCCAGCAGTCAGACAGGCATTGAGACCCAGTACTTC. Amino acid sequence: CASSQTGIETQYF.

J is TRBJ2-5 and V is TRBV18, with TRBD1 identical over 9 bases. This CDR3 is 15 amino acids long. The germline V gene encodes CDR1 KGHSH and CDR2 LQKENI. J lost 11 bases, V lost 3 bases, and 13 bases had no gene match. CDR3 sequence reads: CASSPTQGAQGEQYF. CDR3 bases: TGTGCCAGCTCACCCACACAGGGGGCGCAGGGTGAGCAGTACTTC.

This clonotype was recorded many times. The CDR3 DNA is TGTGCCAGCAGCCAGGGAGATGGTCGGCCCCAGCATTTT. It specifies CASSQGDGRPQHF. J is TRBJ1-5 and V is TRBV11-2, with a tentative D call TRBD1 (5 bases). Germline assignment: CDR1 SGHAT and CDR2 FQNNGV. CDR3 size: 13 residues. V lost 5 bases and J lost 9, with 14 bases in between.

The V gene is TRBV20-1, the J gene TRBJ1-5, with D unresolved. This CDR3 contains 13 residues. CDR1 and CDR2 from the germline V gene are DFQATT and SNEGSKA (reference sequence). V lost 3 bases and J 3 bases, leaving 9 bases between the germline ends. The CDR3 coding sequence is TGCAGTGCTAGGGGGTTAAACAATCAGCCCCAGCATTTT. It codes for CSARGLNNQPQHF.

This clonotype was found a few times. The gene calls are TRBV10-3 and TRBJ1-4; perhaps TRBD1 as D (5 bases). The CDR3 length is 19 residues. Trimming stripped 2 bases from V and 2 bases from J, with 21 bases between. Germline V gene sequence: CDR1 ENHRY, CDR2 SYGVKD. Here the CDR3 DNA reads TGTGCCATCAGTGAGAATGGGGCAGGGATCGGTGCCACTAATGAAAAACTGTTTTTT. Its translation is CAISENGAGIGATNEKLFF.

This chain connects TRBV29-1 to TRBJ2-5; 9 nucleotides align to TRBD2. Looked up from germline, CDR1 is SQVTM and CDR2 is ANQGSEA. J gave up 2 bases and V 6 bases, and 10 bases lay outside the gene matches. The CDR3 is 15 amino acids. The CDR3 region is CSVNPAGGFQETQYF. The DNA for the CDR3 is TGCAGCGTAAACCCAGCGGGGGGTTTTCAAGAGACCCAGTACTTC.

This clonotype came up a few times. The chain uses TRBV3-1 and TRBJ1-1; 7 bases fit TRBD1. The CDR3 has 13 amino acids. With V trimmed by 3 bases and J by 8 bases, 6 bases remained unmatched. Germline V gene data show CDR1 as LGHDT and CDR2 as YNNKEL (reference sequence). This chain's CDR3 is CASSQSLQGEAFF. The CDR3 nucleotides are TGTGCCAGCAGCCAGAGTCTACAGGGGGAAGCTTTCTTT.

The rearrangement uses TRBV5-1 and TRBJ1-1, with 7 positions matching TRBD1. The CDR3 loop spans 15 amino acids. Germline CDR1 reads SGHRS; CDR2 reads YFSETQ. V shed 0 bases, J shed 8 bases, and the junction held 10 bases outside the gene matches. The CDR3 loop is CASSLGGTGQAEAFF. CDR3 DNA sequence: TGCGCCAGCAGCTTGGGGGGGACCGGACAGGCGGAAGCTTTCTTT. The full variable domain, with the rest looked up from reference TRBV5-1 and TRBJ1-1, is KAGVTQTPRYLIKTRGQQVTLSCSPISGHRSVSWYQQTPGQGLQFLFEYFSETQRNKGNFPGRFSGRQFSNSRSEMNVSTLELGDSALYLCASSLGGTGQAEAFFGQGTRLTVV.

Many counts were recorded for this clonotype. This sequence joins TRBV15 and TRBJ1-5, with no clear D. The germline gives CDR1 LNHNV, CDR2 YYDKDF (reference sequence). V was shortened by 4 bases and J by 4 bases, with 8 bases between the two germline ends. The CDR3 has 13 amino acids. For the CDR3, the DNA is TGTGCCACCAGCAAACAGTTTAATCAGCCCCAGCATTTT. Its translation is CATSKQFNQPQHF.

This clonotype was recorded many times. The V call is TRBV9, the J call TRBJ2-7, with 13 bases matching TRBD2. Germline-derived CDR1 and CDR2 are SGDLS and YYNGEE. V was clipped by 0 bases and J by 7 bases; unmatched bases: 7. There are 16 residues in the CDR3. The CDR3 here is CASSVATGLAGVEQYF. CDR3 nucleotide sequence: TGTGCCAGCAGCGTAGCGACCGGACTAGCGGGAGTAGAGCAGTACTTC.

The chain links TRBV5-1 to TRBJ2-4; 7 nucleotides agree with TRBD1. The J call is in doubt because the DNA end fits TRBJ2-7 better. CDR1 SGHRS and CDR2 YFSETQ come from the germline V gene. The CDR3 is 15 residues long. CDR3 sequence: CASSLIRTGPYEQYF. The DNA for the CDR3 is TGCGCCAGCAGCCTAATTAGGACAGGCCCCTACGAGCAGTACTTC.

This chain joins TRBV25-1 and TRBJ1-2, with D tentatively TRBD1 (5 bases). V lost 1 base, J lost 2 bases, and 8 bases lay in between. The CDR3 has 14 amino acids. Germline V gene data show CDR1 as MGHDK and CDR2 as SYGVNS. In nucleotides, the CDR3 is TGTGCCAGCAGTGAATTGGGACCGAACTATGGCTACACCTTC. Residues: CASSELGPNYGYTF.

This clonotype occurred a few times. The chain recombines TRBV28 with TRBJ2-5; D gene ambiguous. The CDR3 totals 11 residues. Trimming removed 6 bases from V and 13 bases from J, with 15 bases in between. Germline CDR1 and CDR2: MDHEN and SYDVKM. The CDR3: CASSLRYRAYF. The CDR3 nucleotides read TGTGCCAGCAGCTTAAGGTATCGAGCGTACTTC.

This clonotype was recorded a few times. The chain links TRBV20-1 to TRBJ2-5, with D tentatively TRBD1 (6 bases). In germline, CDR1 is DFQATT, CDR2 SNEGSKA (reference sequence). V was trimmed by 0 bases and J by 2 bases, leaving 16 bases between them. The CDR3 runs to 16 residues. In DNA form, the CDR3 reads TGCAGTGCTAGAGATCCTGGGGGCAGACAACAAGAGACCCAGTACTTC. The encoded protein is CSARDPGGRQQETQYF.

The sample holds a few counts of this clonotype. The CDR3 loop reads CASRKGQSNQPQHF. CDR3 sequence (DNA): TGTGCCAGCAGAAAGGGGCAGAGCAATCAGCCCCAGCATTTT. The V and J genes are TRBV6-1 and TRBJ1-5; D possibly corresponds to TRBD1 (5 bases). Germline loops: CDR1 MNHNS, CDR2 SASEGT. The CDR3 sequence is 14 residues long. The germline V and J ends were trimmed by 6 bases and 1 base, with 10 bases remaining between them.

The V gene is TRBV15, the J gene TRBJ2-5; 9 bases agree with TRBD2. This CDR3 is built from 17 residues. Germline V gene data show CDR1 as LNHNV and CDR2 as YYDKDF (reference sequence). The J segment lost 2 bases and the V segment lost 5 bases, leaving 12 bases of the junction unmatched. CDR3 in DNA: TGTGCCACCAGCGCTCAGACTCTAGCGGGGAAACAAGAGACCCAGTACTTC. It encodes CATSAQTLAGKQETQYF.

The chain has TRBV5-1 and TRBJ1-1; TRBD1 is a possible D gene (5 bases). The CDR3 length is 15 residues. Deletions cut 4 bases from V and 2 bases from J, with 15 bases between. Germline V gene sequence: CDR1 SGHRS, CDR2 YFSETQ. CDR3 region: CASSPGLTANTEAFF. CDR3 DNA sequence: TGCGCCAGCAGCCCTGGTTTGACAGCCAACACTGAAGCTTTCTTT.

The chain employs TRBV29-1 and TRBJ2-1; TRBD2 agrees at 9 bases. Matching the DNA end better, TRBJ2-7 makes the J call doubtful. The germline gives CDR1 SQVTM, CDR2 ANQGSEA. This CDR3 region has 13 residues. The CDR3 region has the DNA TGCAGCGTTGATGGCGGGGGGGCCAATGAGCAGTACTTC. It is translated as CSVDGGGANEQYF.

Concerning this clonotype: This clone may be a read error of a much larger clone one base away. The rearrangement joins TRBV6-6 to TRBJ2-7, with D possibly being TRBD2 (6 bases). The DNA end is more similar to TRBJ2-5, so the J call may be wrong. The CDR3 consists of 13 residues. Germline V gives CDR1 MNHNY, CDR2 SVGAGI (reference sequence). The CDR3 DNA reads as TGTGCCAACAGAGCAAGCATGGAGGGGACCCAGTACTTC. It is translated as CANRASMEGTQYF.

V and J are TRBV4-3 and TRBJ1-2, with TRBD1 identical over 7 bases. CDR1 LGHNA and CDR2 YSLEER come from the germline V gene. After removal of 4 bases from V and 6 bases from J, the junction contained 2 bases not matched to a gene. The CDR3 runs to 12 residues. The DNA for the CDR3 is TGCGCCAGCAGCCGAGGGGGCGATGGCTACACCTTC. Translating gives CASSRGGDGYTF.